Listed here are 30 T cell receptor beta chains from one sample, sequenced in a study of cytomegalovirus exposure and HLA in healthy donors. 13 Jbeta primers and 60 Vbeta primers were used for the PCR. TCRdb keeps only in-frame clones here, not all; method: immunoSEQ multiplex PCR. The sample lists 100,000 to 150,000 clones, around 77% occurring once. Sequenced input: PBMCs. The source is a woman aged 60-75 years in good health and CMV-seronegative.

V usage is TRBV20-1 and J usage is TRBJ1-2, with TRBD1 matching over 7 bases. The CDR3 is 10 residues long. Trimming at V came to 5 bases and at J to 7 bases, leaving 1 base not matched to a gene. Germline V CDR1 and CDR2: DFQATT, SNEGSKA (reference sequence). CDR3 sequence: CSARDSGYTF. The CDR3 DNA follows: TGCAGTGCTCGGGACAGTGGCTACACCTTC.

V is TRBV11-3 and J is TRBJ2-1; TRBD2 might be the D (6 bases). The V gene's germline CDR1 is SGHNT and CDR2 YENEEA. V dropped 3 bases and J dropped 1 base, with 7 bases sitting between them. The length of the CDR3 is 14 residues. CDR3 region: CASSFGGSYNEQFF. In DNA form, the CDR3 reads TGTGCCAGCAGCTTCGGAGGGTCCTACAATGAGCAGTTCTTC.

As regards this clone: The identical CDR3 is also encoded by other nucleotide sequences in the sample. The chain links TRBV5-1 to TRBJ2-5; D is ambiguous. V was trimmed by 3 bases and J by 2 bases, leaving 2 bases between them. Germline CDR1 reads SGHRS; CDR2 reads YFSETQ. The CDR3 has 11 amino acids. In nucleotides, the CDR3 is TGCGCCAGCAGCTCTCAAGAGACCCAGTACTTC. This sequence encodes CASSSQETQYF.

The chain has TRBV28 and TRBJ2-7; D possibly corresponds to TRBD1 (5 bases). This CDR3 is built from 14 residues. The V gene lost 8 bases and the J gene lost 2 bases, with 16 bases spanning the gap. The germline CDR1 and CDR2 sequences are MDHEN and SYDVKM. This chain's CDR3 is CASGSHRRAYEQYF. CDR3 sequence (DNA): TGTGCCAGCGGGTCCCACAGGAGAGCCTACGAGCAGTACTTC.

This chain connects TRBV27 to TRBJ2-5, with TRBD2 matching 9 bases. The J call may be faulty, since TRBJ2-7 better matches the DNA end. In germline, CDR1 is MNHEY, CDR2 SMNVEV (reference sequence). The CDR3 is 17 residues long. The CDR3 bases are TGTGCCAGCAGTTTACGGGTCGGCGGGAGGGCCGTCCACGAGCAGTACTTC. Translating gives CASSLRVGGRAVHEQYF.

The rearrangement uses TRBV4-2 and TRBJ2-3; D gene ambiguous. The germline gives CDR1 LGHNA, CDR2 YNFKEQ. This CDR3 region has 15 residues. V gave up 0 bases and J gave up 2 bases, with 9 bases separating them. The CDR3 protein is CASSQENYHTDTQYF. In nucleotides, the CDR3 is TGTGCCAGCAGCCAAGAAAACTACCACACAGATACGCAGTATTTT.

V usage is TRBV5-1 and J usage is TRBJ2-3; D may be TRBD2 (6 bases). Germline CDR1 SGHRS, CDR2 YFSETQ. The CDR3 has 14 amino acids. Trimming cost V 4 bases and J 0 bases, with 9 bases left between them. CDR3 DNA sequence: TGCGCCAGCAGCCCGGGGGACAGCACAGATACGCAGTATTTT. It yields the protein CASSPGDSTDTQYF.

This clone was seen once. CDR3 nucleotide sequence: TGTGCCAGCAGTGACTCATCTAGCGGGAGACCTAATGAGCAGTTCTTC. This encodes CASSDSSSGRPNEQFF. This sequence joins TRBV6-4 and TRBJ2-1; 10 bases map to TRBD2. V lost 0 bases to trimming and J lost 7 bases; unmatched junction nucleotides: 6. Germline CDR1 MRHNA, CDR2 SNTAGT. This CDR3 has 16 residues.

This sequence joins TRBV7-3 and TRBJ2-2; possibly TRBD1 for D (5 bases). This CDR3 is 16 amino acids long. Germline lookup yields CDR1 SGHTA and CDR2 FQGTGA. Deletions cut 2 bases from V and 4 bases from J, with 14 bases between. As DNA, the CDR3 is TGTGCCAGCAGCTTAGCCCCTGGGCAGGGCACCGGGGAGCTGTTTTTT. This sequence encodes CASSLAPGQGTGELFF.

This clone was seen a handful of times. V gene TRBV15 combines with J gene TRBJ2-2; 7 positions match TRBD1. Germline CDR1 LNHNV, CDR2 YYDKDF (reference sequence). V trimming: 2 bases; J trimming: 0 bases; junction bases outside the gene matches: 9. The CDR3 is made up of 18 amino acids. CDR3 residues: CATSRSVRQGPNTGELFF. The CDR3 DNA sequence: TGTGCCACCAGCAGATCCGTCAGACAGGGCCCGAACACCGGGGAGCTGTTTTTT.

This clone showed up just a few times. The genes are TRBV5-1 and TRBJ2-5; possibly TRBD1 for D (5 bases). The CDR3 sequence is 17 residues long. Germline V CDR1 and CDR2: SGHRS, YFSETQ. V lost 4 bases, J lost 2 bases, and 21 bases lay in between. The CDR3 spells CASSQGEGPLEQETQYF. The CDR3 coding sequence is TGCGCCAGCAGCCAAGGGGAAGGACCGCTAGAACAAGAGACCCAGTACTTC.

This chain connects TRBV5-1 to TRBJ2-7, with 7 bases identical to TRBD1. The CDR3 runs 16 residues. The germline V gene has CDR1 SGHRS and CDR2 YFSETQ. With V trimmed by 4 bases and J by 2 bases, 12 bases remained unmatched. CDR3 in amino acids: CASSRSRGNMAYEQYF. The CDR3 nucleotides read TGCGCCAGCAGCAGATCCAGGGGGAACATGGCCTACGAGCAGTACTTC.

This clone has just one count. The rearrangement links TRBV6-1 to TRBJ2-7; 10 bases map to TRBD1. V lost 6 bases to trimming and J lost 9 bases; unmatched junction nucleotides: 8. This CDR3 has 13 residues. Germline CDR1 is MNHNS and CDR2 is SASEGT. CDR3 loop: CASSADRGHVQYF. For the CDR3, the DNA is TGTGCCAGCAGCGCCGACAGGGGGCATGTGCAGTACTTC.

The genes are TRBV4-2 and TRBJ2-1; TRBD1 aligns across 7 bases. With 4 bases clipped from V and 3 bases from J, the junction kept 6 bases outside the gene matches. The CDR3 is 15 residues long. Germline CDR1 LGHNA, CDR2 YNFKEQ. DNA of the CDR3: TGTGCCAGCAGCCTCCGGGACAGCATCTACAATGAGCAGTTCTTC. Amino acids: CASSLRDSIYNEQFF.

The chain is built from TRBV6-5 and TRBJ1-1; D gene unclear. CDR3 length: 15 amino acids. Germline lookup yields CDR1 MNHEY and CDR2 SVGAGI. V lost 0 bases, J lost 0 bases, and 8 bases lay in between. The DNA for the CDR3 is TGTGCCAGCAGTTACTCCAGACTTATGAACACTGAAGCTTTCTTT. Residues: CASSYSRLMNTEAFF.

This chain joins TRBV4-1 and TRBJ2-2, with 13 bases identical to TRBD2. CDR1 MGHRA and CDR2 YSYEKL come from the germline V gene. With 0 bases clipped from V and 4 bases from J, the junction kept 8 bases outside the gene matches. The CDR3 is made up of 19 amino acids. CDR3 amino acids: CASSQEGLAGVRGTGELFF. The CDR3, as DNA: TGCGCCAGCAGCCAAGAAGGACTAGCGGGAGTTCGCGGCACCGGGGAGCTGTTTTTT.

This chain uses TRBV5-1 with TRBJ1-1, with unresolved D. The germline V gene has CDR1 SGHRS and CDR2 YFSETQ. Trimming stripped 0 bases from V and 0 bases from J, with 9 bases between. CDR3 length: 15 amino acids. The CDR3: CASSLEAGMNTEAFF. The CDR3 DNA reads as TGCGCCAGCAGCTTGGAGGCGGGTATGAACACTGAAGCTTTCTTT.

This chain joins TRBV6-5 and TRBJ1-1; TRBD1 agrees at 7 bases. Looked up from germline, CDR1 is MNHEY and CDR2 is SVGAGI. The ends lost 0 bases at V and 11 bases at J; junction bases unmatched: 9. The CDR3 has 14 amino acids. As DNA, the CDR3 is TGTGCCAGCAGTTACTCGGACAGGATAAACGGGGCTTTCTTT. It translates to CASSYSDRINGAFF.

The chain combines TRBV29-1 with TRBJ1-2; no clear D gene. The CDR3 totals 11 residues. With 5 bases removed from V and 10 bases from J, the gap between germline ends came to 14 bases. Germline CDR1 reads SQVTM; CDR2 reads ANQGSEA. The CDR3 here is CSVPSNGFYTF. CDR3 in DNA: TGCAGCGTTCCTTCAAACGGGTTCTACACCTTC. Supplemented by reference TRBV29-1 and TRBJ1-2, the full variable domain reads SAVISQKPSRDICQRGTSLTIQCQVDSQVTMMFWYRQQPGQSLTLIATANQGSEATYESGFVIDKFPISRPNLTFSTLTVSNMSPEDSSIYLCSVPSNGFYTFGSGTRLTVV.

V usage is TRBV7-9 and J usage is TRBJ1-1; 7 nucleotides line up with TRBD1. Germline-derived CDR1 and CDR2 are SEHNR and FQNEAQ (reference sequence). This CDR3 spans 17 amino acids. V lost 2 bases and J lost 0; bases outside the gene matches: 9. As DNA, the CDR3 is TGTGCCAGCAGCTTACCGAAGACAGGGCGGTTGAACACTGAAGCTTTCTTT. Translating it yields CASSLPKTGRLNTEAFF.

The gene calls are TRBV13 and TRBJ2-1; D possibly corresponds to TRBD1 (7 bases). CDR1 is PRHDT and CDR2 is FYEKMQ in the germline V gene (reference sequence). The CDR3 is 11 amino acids. Deletions cut 7 bases from V and 9 bases from J, with 10 bases between. The CDR3 nucleotides are TGTGCCAGCATCAGGGGGGCTGAGCAGTTCTTC. Translation gives CASIRGAEQFF.

The chain links TRBV5-1 to TRBJ2-7; 10 positions agree with TRBD2. The J segment lost 0 bases and the V segment lost 0 bases, leaving 12 bases of the junction unmatched. This CDR3 spans 19 amino acids. Looked up from germline, CDR1 is SGHRS and CDR2 is YFSETQ. The CDR3 DNA sequence: TGCGCCAGCAGCTTGGCCGGGATAGCGGGGGGCAAGAGCTCCTACGAGCAGTACTTC. Translated: CASSLAGIAGGKSSYEQYF.

The chain is built from TRBV2 and TRBJ1-5; TRBD1 agrees at 10 bases. The length of the CDR3 is 14 residues. The ends lost 4 bases at V and 7 bases at J; junction bases unmatched: 4. Germline V gene sequence: CDR1 SNHLY, CDR2 FYNNEI. CDR3 residues: CASSGGTGDQPQHF. The CDR3 DNA reads as TGTGCCAGCAGTGGGGGGACAGGGGACCAGCCCCAGCATTTT.

The V and J genes are TRBV5-1 and TRBJ2-1, with 8 nucleotides matching TRBD2. The CDR3 runs to 15 residues. Trimming took 7 bases from V and 8 from J; bases not matched to a gene: 14. The V gene's germline CDR1 is SGHRS and CDR2 YFSETQ. This CDR3 is CASVKAGGAEDEQFF. The CDR3 region has the DNA TGCGCCAGCGTAAAAGCCGGGGGGGCGGAGGATGAGCAGTTCTTC.

The chain links TRBV5-1 to TRBJ2-5, with D perhaps matching TRBD1 (6 bases). TRBJ2-7 matches the DNA end more closely, so the J call is doubtful. CDR3 length equals 14 residues. Germline loops: CDR1 SGHRS, CDR2 YFSETQ. Here the CDR3 reads CASSKGTPTHEQYF. The CDR3 DNA sequence: TGCGCCAGCAGCAAAGGGACACCTACGCACGAGCAGTACTTC.

V and J are TRBV5-4 and TRBJ2-1; 11 nucleotides align to TRBD1. The V gene end was trimmed by 4 bases and the J gene end by 6 bases; junction bases not matched to a gene: 6. Germline CDR1 SGHNT, CDR2 YYREEE (reference sequence). There are 15 residues in the CDR3. The chain's CDR3 is CASSPRGTGGNEQFF. The CDR3 bases are TGTGCCAGCAGCCCGCGGGGGACAGGGGGCAATGAGCAGTTCTTC.

A single count supports this clone. The rearrangement uses TRBV21-1 and TRBJ2-5; TRBD1 is the table's D call, not checked against the DNA. TRBV21-1 is recorded as a pseudogene. CDR3 length equals 17 residues. The CDR3, as DNA: TGTGCCGGCAGCAAAATATTAGACAGGGGGCTTTGGGAGACCCAGTACTTC. Its protein product is CAGSKILDRGLWETQYF.

This chain links TRBV18 with TRBJ1-2; 7 bases fit TRBD1. CDR3 length: 14 residues. Germline V gene data show CDR1 as KGHSH and CDR2 as LQKENI. Trimming took 2 bases from V and 7 from J; bases not matched to a gene: 7. As DNA, the CDR3 is TGTGCCAGCTCACCAGCCAGGGGGAACGGTGGCTACACCTTC. This gives the protein CASSPARGNGGYTF.

This sequence joins TRBV7-2 and TRBJ2-1; D remains ambiguous. V lost 0 bases and J 9 bases, leaving 18 bases between the germline ends. CDR3 length: 16 amino acids. The germline V gene encodes CDR1 SGHTA and CDR2 FQGNSA. CDR3 in DNA: TGTGCCAGCAGCTTAGCGGTTACGCGGTACGGTAGTGAGCAGTTCTTC. Its protein is CASSLAVTRYGSEQFF.

V usage is TRBV7-3 and J usage is TRBJ2-2; 10 bases align to TRBD2. V was clipped by 7 bases and J by 6 bases; unmatched bases: 8. This CDR3 has 15 residues. Germline V gene data show CDR1 as SGHTA and CDR2 as FQGTGA. The CDR3 protein is CASTPRLAGAGELFF. CDR3 in DNA: TGTGCCAGCACCCCTAGGCTAGCGGGAGCCGGGGAGCTGTTTTTT.